This TCR beta chain was retrieved from a study of early T cells in non-severe SARS-CoV-2 infection. Background on the study: Investigators sequenced bulk RNA drawn from unsorted whole blood, and chains remained unpaired. Study-level findings and limits: There was a bias toward anti-spike CD8 responses in VDJdb matching, which missed private and CD4 specificities.

V shed 5 bases and J 8 bases; nucleotides not matched to a gene: 8. CDR3 length: 13 residues. Germline V lookup: CDR1 SEHNR, CDR2 FQNEAQ (reference sequence). In its sample, this clonotype was seen a few times. The antigen remains unidentified. The TCR library protocol attached unique molecular identifiers to the individual cDNA molecules. TCRdb called the 5' RACE reads again in MiXCR, with one record for every CDR3 protein. The sample consists of approximately 88,000 distinct CDR3 sequences, around 13% of them appearing once. The chain uses TRBV7-9 and TRBJ1-1; 7 bases match TRBD1. This TCR came from an adult who was a healthcare worker with PCR-confirmed SARS-CoV-2 infection or an uninfected control (not recorded which). Sequencing was done on a sample of whole blood. The CDR3 bases are TGTGCCAGCAGCGGGGGACAGCAGACGGAAGCTTTCTTT. This encodes CASSGGQQTEAFF.